The next 24 T cell receptor beta chains were all read from a single sample in a study of T cell responses to AZD1222 COVID-19 vaccine. Method: immunoSEQ multiplex PCR; TCRdb's copy keeps in-frame clones and lacks some. The sample includes roughly 120,000 clones, over 90% seen only once; the top ten take 6% to 7%. Sample: peripheral blood, taken on day 0 of AZD1222 vaccination. The origin of the receptors is an adult in good health.

The chain joins TRBV7-9 to TRBJ2-2; 7 bases match TRBD1. V trimming: 5 bases; J trimming: 5 bases; junction bases outside the gene matches: 8. The CDR3 covers 15 residues. Germline CDR1 SEHNR, CDR2 FQNEAQ (reference sequence). In DNA form, the CDR3 reads TGTGCCAGCAGCCTTACAGGGGTCCGGACCGGGGAGCTGTTTTTT. It translates to CASSLTGVRTGELFF.

This clone appeared a single time. The chain combines TRBV2 with TRBJ1-2, with 7 bases identical to TRBD1. The CDR3 length is 15 residues. Germline-derived CDR1 and CDR2 are SNHLY and FYNNEI. The J segment lost 8 bases and the V segment lost 5 bases, leaving 14 bases of the junction unmatched. CDR3 residues: CASSYHRGLGEGYTF. DNA for the CDR3: TGTGCCAGCAGTTACCACAGGGGATTAGGTGAGGGCTACACCTTC.

V and J are TRBV9 and TRBJ2-7; D is perhaps TRBD1 (5 bases). Germline CDR1 SGDLS, CDR2 YYNGEE. Trimming stripped 4 bases from V and 3 bases from J, with 14 bases between. The CDR3 loop spans 14 amino acids. CDR3 protein: CASSPHPTDYEQYF. The CDR3 DNA sequence: TGTGCCAGCAGCCCACACCCGACAGACTACGAGCAGTACTTC. The variable domain in full, with the rest retrieved from reference TRBV9 and TRBJ2-7, is DSGVTQTPKHLITATGQRVTLRCSPRSGDLSVYWYQQSLDQGLQFLIQYYNGEERAKGNILERFSAQQFPDLHSELNLSSLELGDSALYFCASSPHPTDYEQYFGPGTRLTVT.

The chain carries TRBV28 and TRBJ1-2; D gene unclear. V was pared by 3 bases and J by 5 bases, with 13 bases between. Germline V CDR1 and CDR2: MDHEN, SYDVKM. There are 14 residues in the CDR3. The CDR3 is CASSFSGWQYGYTF. Here the CDR3 DNA reads TGTGCCAGCAGTTTCAGTGGGTGGCAGTATGGCTACACCTTC.

The chain couples TRBV6-6 to TRBJ2-1; no firm D call. The V and J ends lost 0 bases and 7 bases respectively, with 4 bases between them. This CDR3 region has 12 residues. CDR1 is MNHNY, CDR2 SVGAGI, per germline (reference sequence). The CDR3 here is CASSYSFNEQFF. The CDR3 nucleotides are TGTGCCAGCAGTTACTCGTTTAATGAGCAGTTCTTC.

The rearrangement uses TRBV6-5 and TRBJ2-7, with a weak D call TRBD2 (5 bases). V lost 7 bases to trimming and J lost 2 bases, with 12 bases between them. Germline CDR1 is MNHEY and CDR2 is SVGAGI. The CDR3 length is 13 residues. CDR3 coding DNA: TGTGCCAGCACCGTGAGGGTTCCCTACGAGCAGTACTTC. Translated: CASTVRVPYEQYF.

The CDR3 spells CASSLRGQGETSNYGYTF. Written as DNA, the CDR3 is TGTGCCAGCTCACTGAGAGGTCAGGGAGAAACTTCCAACTATGGCTACACCTTC. This chain links TRBV18 with TRBJ1-2, with D perhaps matching TRBD1 (5 bases). The V end lost 4 bases, the J end lost 2 bases, and 23 bases lay between the germline ends. Germline-derived CDR1 and CDR2 are KGHSH and LQKENI. The CDR3 is 18 residues long.

This rearrangement joins TRBV6-4 to TRBJ1-6; no clear D gene. Germline V gene lookup returns CDR1 MRHNA and CDR2 SNTAGT. The CDR3 totals 13 residues. Trimming removed 5 bases from V and 6 bases from J, with 8 bases in between. The CDR3 DNA reads TGTGCCAGCAGTTCAGAATTTAATTCACCCCTCCACTTT. Translating gives CASSSEFNSPLHF.

This rearrangement joins TRBV7-6 to TRBJ1-1, with D perhaps TRBD1 (5 bases). V was trimmed by 1 base and J by 3 bases, leaving 15 bases between them. The CDR3 is 16 residues long. Germline CDR1 SGHVS, CDR2 FNYEAQ. CDR3 loop: CASSLDMGGEDTEAFF. For the CDR3, the DNA is TGTGCCAGCAGCTTAGATATGGGAGGGGAGGACACTGAAGCTTTCTTT.

The chain carries TRBV7-3 and TRBJ2-5; TRBD2 might be the D (6 bases). This CDR3 contains 15 residues. Germline-derived CDR1 and CDR2 are SGHTA and FQGTGA. The germline V and J ends were trimmed by 4 bases and 5 bases, with 17 bases remaining between them. The CDR3 coding sequence is TGTGCCAGCAGCTCTCAAGGGATTGGGGGGGAGACCCAGTACTTC. It encodes CASSSQGIGGETQYF.

This chain uses TRBV2 with TRBJ2-3; possible D gene TRBD2, 7 bases. The CDR3 loop spans 15 amino acids. Germline lookup yields CDR1 SNHLY and CDR2 FYNNEI. The V and J ends lost 7 bases and 1 base respectively, with 15 bases between them. CDR3 loop: CASMGGGLGTDTQYF. CDR3 coding DNA: TGTGCCAGCATGGGAGGGGGTTTGGGCACAGATACGCAGTATTTT.

The chain uses TRBV29-1 and TRBJ1-1; D is perhaps TRBD1 (5 bases). The CDR3 runs 12 residues. V lost 5 bases to trimming and J lost 0 bases, with 7 bases between them. CDR1 and CDR2 (germline): SQVTM, ANQGSEA. The CDR3 loop reads CSVRQMNTEAFF. DNA for the CDR3: TGCAGCGTTCGACAGATGAACACTGAAGCTTTCTTT.

This clone came up once. V is TRBV28 and J is TRBJ1-1; the D is unclear. Trimming removed 6 bases from V and 1 base from J, with 3 bases in between. The CDR3 totals 11 residues. Looked up from germline, CDR1 is MDHEN and CDR2 is SYDVKM. Here the CDR3 reads CASRTNTEAFF. The CDR3 DNA reads TGTGCCAGCAGGACGAACACTGAAGCTTTCTTT.

This chain connects TRBV6-5 to TRBJ2-7; 10 bases match TRBD1. Germline V gives CDR1 MNHEY, CDR2 SVGAGI. With V trimmed by 7 bases and J by 2 bases, 8 bases remained unmatched. This CDR3 is 15 amino acids long. The CDR3 is CASKPSGQGPYEQYF. The CDR3 nucleotides read TGTGCCAGCAAACCCTCGGGACAGGGGCCCTACGAGCAGTACTTC.

V is TRBV10-3 and J is TRBJ2-2; TRBD2 matches at 11 bases. This CDR3 is 18 amino acids long. With V trimmed by 8 bases and J by 1 base, 12 bases remained unmatched. The germline V gene encodes CDR1 ENHRY and CDR2 SYGVKD. This CDR3 is CAIWGGVTSGRNTGELFF. The CDR3 region has the DNA TGTGCCATCTGGGGGGGTGTCACTAGCGGGAGGAACACCGGGGAGCTGTTTTTT.

The rearrangement links TRBV19 to TRBJ1-1; 10 nucleotides agree with TRBD1. Germline assignment: CDR1 LNHDA and CDR2 SQIVND (reference sequence). V was pared by 3 bases and J by 10 bases, with 11 bases of the junction left unmatched. This CDR3 spans 15 amino acids. CDR3 in amino acids: CASSIPTGGGSGAFF. CDR3 nucleotide sequence: TGTGCCAGTAGTATTCCGACAGGGGGCGGCTCAGGAGCTTTCTTT.

This chain connects TRBV5-1 to TRBJ2-7; the match to TRBD1 covers 10 bases. The germline V gene encodes CDR1 SGHRS and CDR2 YFSETQ. CDR3 length: 17 residues. Trimming removed 3 bases from V and 3 bases from J; junction bases left unmatched: 12. The DNA for the CDR3 is TGCGCCAGCAGCTCCTCACCTACCGGGACAGGGGACTACGAGCAGTACTTC. Amino acid sequence: CASSSSPTGTGDYEQYF.

The gene calls are TRBV4-1 and TRBJ2-7, with 8 bases lining up with TRBD2. CDR3 length equals 16 residues. V dropped 1 base and J dropped 2; count of bases not matched to a gene: 7. Germline values: CDR1 MGHRA, CDR2 YSYEKL. The CDR3 bases are TGCGCCAGCAGCCAAGCTCTAGCGGGCCGTCCCTACGAGCAGTACTTC. This encodes CASSQALAGRPYEQYF.

The chain links TRBV18 to TRBJ1-1; D gene ambiguous. Looked up from germline, CDR1 is KGHSH and CDR2 is LQKENI. CDR3 length equals 13 residues. Trimming removed 4 bases at V and 2 bases at J, with 8 bases between. CDR3 nucleotides: TGTGCCAGCTCACAGACGGATAACACTGAAGCTTTCTTT. It translates to CASSQTDNTEAFF. Full variable domain (rest looked up from reference TRBV18 and TRBJ1-1): NAGVMQNPRHLVRRRGQEARLRCSPMKGHSHVYWYRQLPEEGLKFMVYLQKENIIDESGMPKERFSAEFPKEGPSILRIQQVVRGDSAAYFCASSQTDNTEAFFGQGTRLTVV.

J is TRBJ2-1 and V is TRBV18; no definite D call. Per the germline V gene, CDR1 is KGHSH and CDR2 is LQKENI. Between the trimmed V and J ends, which lost 0 bases and 5 bases, there was a span of 8 bases. CDR3 size: 14 residues. This CDR3 reads CASSPPAKDNEQFF. CDR3 coding DNA: TGTGCCAGCTCACCACCCGCTAAGGACAATGAGCAGTTCTTC.

This rearrangement joins TRBV18 to TRBJ2-7, with D unclear. The germline V gene encodes CDR1 KGHSH and CDR2 LQKENI. Trimming took 1 base from V and 5 from J, leaving 18 bases between them. The CDR3 has 16 residues. CDR3 nucleotide sequence: TGTGCCAGCTCACCACAGGTAATCCGTGCGACGAACGAGCAGTACTTC. This encodes CASSPQVIRATNEQYF.

The rearrangement uses TRBV1 and TRBJ2-1; TRBD2 is the table's D call, not checked against the DNA. TRBV1 is termed a pseudogene. CDR3 length: 18 residues. CDR3 region: CTSSQDREREFSYNEQFF. CDR3 in DNA: TGCACCAGCAGCCAAGATCGAGAGCGGGAGTTCTCCTACAATGAGCAGTTCTTC.

V and J are TRBV15 and TRBJ2-3, with D unclear. Trimming removed 7 bases at V and 5 bases at J, with 19 bases between. The CDR3 is made up of 15 amino acids. Germline V gene data show CDR1 as LNHNV and CDR2 as YYDKDF (reference sequence). The CDR3 reads CATTKTPGVGDTQYF. The CDR3 DNA reads TGTGCCACCACCAAAACCCCAGGAGTAGGAGATACGCAGTATTTT.

The chain has TRBV19 and TRBJ2-3, with D perhaps matching TRBD1 (6 bases). V was cut by 10 bases and J by 3 bases, with 23 bases left in between. The CDR3 has 16 residues. CDR1 and CDR2 from the germline V gene are LNHDA and SQIVND (reference sequence). CDR3 bases: TGTGCCACCAAGCAGGGGCAGGCCCAAGGAACAGATACGCAGTATTTT. Residues: CATKQGQAQGTDTQYF.